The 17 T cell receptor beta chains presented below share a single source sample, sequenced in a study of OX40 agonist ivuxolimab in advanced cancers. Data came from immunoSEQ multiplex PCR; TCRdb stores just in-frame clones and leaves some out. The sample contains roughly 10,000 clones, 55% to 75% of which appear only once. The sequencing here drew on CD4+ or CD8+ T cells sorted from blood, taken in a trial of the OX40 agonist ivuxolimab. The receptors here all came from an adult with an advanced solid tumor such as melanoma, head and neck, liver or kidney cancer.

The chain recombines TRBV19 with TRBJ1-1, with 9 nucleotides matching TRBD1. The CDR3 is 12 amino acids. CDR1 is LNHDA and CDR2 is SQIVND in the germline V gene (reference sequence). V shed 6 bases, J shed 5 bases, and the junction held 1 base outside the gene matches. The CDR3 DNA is TGTGCCAGTAGCGACAGGGGGACTGAAGCTTTCTTT. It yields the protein CASSDRGTEAFF.

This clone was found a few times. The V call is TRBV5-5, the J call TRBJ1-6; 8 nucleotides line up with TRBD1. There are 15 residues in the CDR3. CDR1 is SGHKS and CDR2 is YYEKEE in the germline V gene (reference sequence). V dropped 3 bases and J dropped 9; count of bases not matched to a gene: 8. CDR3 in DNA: TGTGCCAGCAGCTGGGGGGAGACAGGGGCTTCACCCCTCCACTTT. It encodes CASSWGETGASPLHF.

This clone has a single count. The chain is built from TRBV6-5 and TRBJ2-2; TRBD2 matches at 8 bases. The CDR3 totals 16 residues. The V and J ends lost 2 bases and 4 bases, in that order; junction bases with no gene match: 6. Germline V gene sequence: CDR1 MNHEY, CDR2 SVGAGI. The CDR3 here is CASSYPESGGTGELFF. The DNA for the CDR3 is TGTGCCAGCAGTTACCCCGAGAGCGGGGGCACCGGGGAGCTGTTTTTT.

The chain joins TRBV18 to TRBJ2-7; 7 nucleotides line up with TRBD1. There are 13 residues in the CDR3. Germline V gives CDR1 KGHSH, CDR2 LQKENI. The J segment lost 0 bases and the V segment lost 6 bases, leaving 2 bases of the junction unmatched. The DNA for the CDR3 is TGTGCCAGCTCCGGGGACAGCTCCTACGAGCAGTACTTC. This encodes CASSGDSSYEQYF.

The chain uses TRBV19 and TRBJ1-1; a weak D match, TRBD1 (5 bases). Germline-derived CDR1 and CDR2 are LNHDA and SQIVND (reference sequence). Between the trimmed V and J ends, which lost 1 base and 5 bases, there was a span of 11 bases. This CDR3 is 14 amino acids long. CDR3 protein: CASSIGTGGTEAFF. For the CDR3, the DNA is TGTGCCAGTAGTATAGGAACAGGAGGGACTGAAGCTTTCTTT.

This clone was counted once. CDR3 sequence reads: CASSQDLRTGDSGELFF. The CDR3 DNA reads TGCGCCAGCAGCCAAGATCTCCGGACAGGGGATAGCGGGGAGCTGTTTTTT. The chain couples TRBV4-1 to TRBJ2-2; TRBD1 matches at 9 bases. V was pared by 0 bases and J by 7 bases, with 9 bases of the junction left unmatched. CDR3 length: 17 residues. Germline CDR1 MGHRA, CDR2 YSYEKL.

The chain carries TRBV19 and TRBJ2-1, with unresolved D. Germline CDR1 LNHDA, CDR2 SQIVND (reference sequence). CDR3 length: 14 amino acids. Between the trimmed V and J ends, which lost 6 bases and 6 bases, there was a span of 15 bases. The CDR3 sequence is CASSLMVGPNEQFF. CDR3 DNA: TGTGCCAGTAGCCTCATGGTGGGTCCCAATGAGCAGTTCTTC.

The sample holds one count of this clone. The CDR3: CASSLVGAPTNEQFF. CDR3 nucleotide sequence: TGTGCCAGCAGCTTAGTTGGGGCTCCAACCAATGAGCAGTTCTTC. V is TRBV7-9 and J is TRBJ2-1; perhaps TRBD1 as D (5 bases). The CDR3 has 15 residues. Germline V gene sequence: CDR1 SEHNR, CDR2 FQNEAQ (reference sequence). V dropped 1 base and J dropped 6 bases, with 13 bases sitting between them.

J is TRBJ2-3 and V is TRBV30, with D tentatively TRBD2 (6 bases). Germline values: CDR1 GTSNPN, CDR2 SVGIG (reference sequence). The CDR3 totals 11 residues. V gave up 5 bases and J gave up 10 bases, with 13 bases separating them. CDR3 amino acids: CAWGDSLSQYF. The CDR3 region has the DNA TGTGCCTGGGGGGACTCCCTCTCGCAGTATTTT.

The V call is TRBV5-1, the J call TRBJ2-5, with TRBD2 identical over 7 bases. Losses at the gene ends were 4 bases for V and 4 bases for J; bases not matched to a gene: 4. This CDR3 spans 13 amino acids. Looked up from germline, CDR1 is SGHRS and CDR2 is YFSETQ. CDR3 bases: TGCGCCAGCAGCGGGGGGGACGGAGAGACCCAGTACTTC. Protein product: CASSGGDGETQYF.

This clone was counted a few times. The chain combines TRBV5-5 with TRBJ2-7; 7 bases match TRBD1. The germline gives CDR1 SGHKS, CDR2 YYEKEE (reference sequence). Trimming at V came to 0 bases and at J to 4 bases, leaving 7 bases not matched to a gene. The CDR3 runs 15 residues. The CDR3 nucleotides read TGTGCCAGCAGCTTGGAAGGGACAGACAATTACGAGCAGTACTTC. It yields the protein CASSLEGTDNYEQYF.

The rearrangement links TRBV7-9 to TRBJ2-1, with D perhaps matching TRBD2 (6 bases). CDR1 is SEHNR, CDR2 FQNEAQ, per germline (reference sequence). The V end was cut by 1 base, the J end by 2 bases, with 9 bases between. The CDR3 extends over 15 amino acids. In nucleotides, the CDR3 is TGTGCCAGCAGCTTAGTTAGCGGCGCCTACAATGAGCAGTTCTTC. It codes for CASSLVSGAYNEQFF. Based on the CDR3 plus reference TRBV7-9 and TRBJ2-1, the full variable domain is DTGVSQNPRHKITKRGQNVTFRCDPISEHNRLYWYRQTLGQGPEFLTYFQNEAQLEKSRLLSDRFSAERPKGSFSTLEIQRTEQGDSAMYLCASSLVSGAYNEQFFGPGTRLTVL.

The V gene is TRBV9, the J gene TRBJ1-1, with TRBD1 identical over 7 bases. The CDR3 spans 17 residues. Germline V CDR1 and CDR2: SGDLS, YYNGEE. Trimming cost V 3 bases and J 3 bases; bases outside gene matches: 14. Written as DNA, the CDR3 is TGTGCCAGCAGCGAGGGCCTTTCTCGGGACAGACACACTGAAGCTTTCTTT. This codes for CASSEGLSRDRHTEAFF.

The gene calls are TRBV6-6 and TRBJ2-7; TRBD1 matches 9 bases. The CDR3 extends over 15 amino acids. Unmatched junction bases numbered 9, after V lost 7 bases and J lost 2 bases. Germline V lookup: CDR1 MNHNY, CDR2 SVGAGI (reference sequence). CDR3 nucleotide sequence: TGTGCCAGCAATTCCGGGACAGGGAGAACCTACGAGCAGTACTTC. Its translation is CASNSGTGRTYEQYF.

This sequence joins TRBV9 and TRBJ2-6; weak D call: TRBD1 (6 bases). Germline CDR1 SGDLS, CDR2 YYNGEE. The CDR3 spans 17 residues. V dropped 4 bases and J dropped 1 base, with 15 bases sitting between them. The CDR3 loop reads CASSPTGTPSGANVLTF. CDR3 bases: TGTGCCAGCAGCCCCACCGGGACACCTTCTGGGGCCAACGTCCTGACTTTC.

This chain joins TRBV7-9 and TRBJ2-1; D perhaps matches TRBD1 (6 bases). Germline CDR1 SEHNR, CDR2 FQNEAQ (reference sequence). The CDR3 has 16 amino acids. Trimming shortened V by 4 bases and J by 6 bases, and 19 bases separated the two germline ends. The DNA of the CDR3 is TGTGCCAGCAGCTCAGAACAGGGCGGTTTGGGCAATGAGCAGTTCTTC. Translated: CASSSEQGGLGNEQFF.

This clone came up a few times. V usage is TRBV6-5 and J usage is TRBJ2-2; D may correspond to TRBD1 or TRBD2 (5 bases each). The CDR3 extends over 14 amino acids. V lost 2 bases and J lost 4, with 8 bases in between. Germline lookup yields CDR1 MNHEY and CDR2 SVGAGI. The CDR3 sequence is CASSYARGTGELFF. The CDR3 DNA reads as TGTGCCAGCAGTTACGCGAGGGGCACCGGGGAGCTGTTTTTT.